Presented here are 25 T cell receptor beta chains from one specimen sequenced in a study of cytomegalovirus exposure and HLA in healthy donors. Both 60 Vbeta primers and 13 Jbeta primers went into the PCR. Method: immunoSEQ multiplex PCR; TCRdb's copy keeps in-frame clones and lacks some. This table has about 60,000 clones, around 73% appearing once. Input material: PBMCs. All receptors come from a middle-aged man in good health and CMV-seronegative.

This rearrangement joins TRBV6-6 to TRBJ1-6; 7 bases align to TRBD1. CDR1 MNHNY and CDR2 SVGAGI come from the germline V gene (reference sequence). V dropped 11 bases and J dropped 10; count of bases not matched to a gene: 14. The CDR3 is 14 residues long. The DNA for the CDR3 is TGTGCCTCCAGAGATACAGGGGCCGGATCACCCCTCCACTTT. Translating it yields CASRDTGAGSPLHF.

The CDR3 region is CSASRGTQYF. CDR3 in DNA: TGCAGTGCCAGCCGGGGGACCCAGTACTTC. The chain recombines TRBV20-1 with TRBJ2-5; tentative D call: TRBD2 (5 bases). The CDR3 length is 10 residues. Trimming took 6 bases from V and 7 from J, leaving 9 bases between them. The germline gives CDR1 DFQATT, CDR2 SNEGSKA (reference sequence).

This chain connects TRBV7-3 to TRBJ2-5; D perhaps matches TRBD1 (5 bases). V lost 3 bases to trimming and J lost 5 bases, with 10 bases between them. CDR3 length: 13 amino acids. The germline V gene has CDR1 SGHTA and CDR2 FQGTGA. CDR3 DNA sequence: TGTGCCAGCAGCTTCAGGGAAGGGGAGACCCAGTACTTC. Translation gives CASSFREGETQYF.

Concerning this clone itself: The sample carries other DNA sequences with the same CDR3. The rearrangement joins TRBV25-1 to TRBJ1-5, with no clear D. V shed 2 bases and J shed 4 bases, with 6 bases lying between them. The CDR3 consists of 13 residues. In germline, CDR1 is MGHDK, CDR2 SYGVNS. CDR3 in amino acids: CASSEPGNQPQHF. The CDR3 coding sequence is TGTGCCAGCAGTGAACCGGGGAATCAGCCCCAGCATTTT.

This clone was counted once. CDR3 protein: CASSEALGGAGVRAQHF. The CDR3 coding sequence is TGTGCCAGCAGTGAAGCGCTCGGGGGGGCTGGGGTTAGAGCCCAGCATTTT. V is TRBV2 and J is TRBJ1-5; perhaps TRBD1 as D (6 bases). The CDR3 has 17 residues. V lost 0 bases and J 11 bases, leaving 23 bases between the germline ends. Germline assignment: CDR1 SNHLY and CDR2 FYNNEI.

This clone was seen a single time. The chain couples TRBV28 to TRBJ1-1, with TRBD1 identical over 7 bases. V trimming: 4 bases; J trimming: 4 bases; junction bases outside the gene matches: 9. Germline CDR1 is MDHEN and CDR2 is SYDVKM. The length of the CDR3 is 15 residues. CDR3 in DNA: TGTGCCAGCAGTTCCGGAGACAGGGCTGGCACTGAAGCTTTCTTT. It codes for CASSSGDRAGTEAFF.

The genes are TRBV9 and TRBJ1-2; possible D gene TRBD1, 5 bases. V was cut by 0 bases and J by 6 bases, with 12 bases left in between. The CDR3 length is 14 residues. CDR1 SGDLS and CDR2 YYNGEE come from the germline V gene. CDR3 DNA sequence: TGTGCCAGCAGCGTAGGCGGGACTAATGATGGCTACACCTTC. It specifies CASSVGGTNDGYTF.

This clone has only a few counts. The genes are TRBV5-8 and TRBJ2-1, with TRBD2 identical over 9 bases. J lost 7 bases, V lost 4 bases, and 9 bases had no gene match. The CDR3 has 15 residues. Germline values: CDR1 SGHTS, CDR2 YDEGEE. CDR3 residues: CASSRGAGGVNEQFF. The CDR3 nucleotides are TGTGCCAGCAGCCGAGGCGCGGGGGGGGTAAATGAGCAGTTCTTC. Together with reference TRBV5-8 and TRBJ2-1, the CDR3 gives the full variable domain: EAGVTQSPTHLIKTRGQQATLRCSPISGHTSVYWYQQALGLGLQFLLWYDEGEERNRGNFPPRFSGRQFPNYSSELNVNALELEDSALYLCASSRGAGGVNEQFFGPGTRLTVL.

CDR3 sequence: CASSEVGTANYGYTF. DNA of the CDR3: TGTGCCAGCAGTGAAGTGGGCACGGCTAACTATGGCTACACCTTC. The gene calls are TRBV6-1 and TRBJ1-2, with unresolved D. With 1 base removed from V and 0 bases from J, the gap between germline ends came to 9 bases. Germline CDR1 and CDR2: MNHNS and SASEGT. This CDR3 has 15 residues.

V usage is TRBV30 and J usage is TRBJ2-1; 7 bases agree with TRBD1. The germline CDR1 and CDR2 sequences are GTSNPN and SVGIG (reference sequence). This CDR3 has 13 residues. Losses at the gene ends were 7 bases for V and 10 bases for J; bases not matched to a gene: 13. The CDR3 region is CASARDSRTEQFF. The CDR3 DNA reads as TGTGCCTCAGCCCGGGACAGCCGTACCGAGCAGTTCTTC.

The chain couples TRBV15 to TRBJ2-2; 8 bases map to TRBD2. The germline V gene encodes CDR1 LNHNV and CDR2 YYDKDF (reference sequence). The CDR3 loop spans 17 amino acids. V lost 8 bases, J lost 1 base, and 12 bases stayed unmatched. In DNA form, the CDR3 reads TGTGCCACCCCTATTGGGCGGGGGGCCGAGAACACCGGGGAGCTGTTTTTT. Its protein is CATPIGRGAENTGELFF.

The chain joins TRBV29-1 to TRBJ2-2, with a tentative D call TRBD2 (6 bases). Germline CDR1 SQVTM, CDR2 ANQGSEA. The CDR3 contains 13 residues. Trimming pared 6 bases from V and 0 bases from J, leaving 8 bases between. The CDR3 DNA reads as TGCAGCGTCGGGAGCTCGAACACCGGGGAGCTGTTTTTT. Its translation: CSVGSSNTGELFF.

The chain recombines TRBV7-9 with TRBJ1-1, with D uncertain. Trimming took 3 bases from V and 2 from J, leaving 10 bases between them. The CDR3 is made up of 14 amino acids. Per germline, CDR1 SEHNR and CDR2 FQNEAQ (reference sequence). The CDR3 region has the DNA TGTGCCAGCAGCTTGGGCACAGTAAACACTGAAGCTTTCTTT. Protein product: CASSLGTVNTEAFF.

The J gene is TRBJ1-4, the V gene TRBV30; D might be TRBD1 (5 bases). V dropped 1 base and J dropped 8 bases, with 23 bases sitting between them. Germline CDR1 GTSNPN, CDR2 SVGIG (reference sequence). This CDR3 is 17 amino acids long. The CDR3 DNA reads TGTGCCTGGAGTGACCCACCCACACAGGTATACTTCGAAAAACTGTTTTTT. It codes for CAWSDPPTQVYFEKLFF.

This chain links TRBV5-4 with TRBJ1-3; 7 bases line up with TRBD1. Germline V gene data show CDR1 as SGHNT and CDR2 as YYREEE (reference sequence). J lost 7 bases, V lost 4 bases, and 11 bases had no gene match. The CDR3 covers 15 residues. The CDR3 DNA sequence: TGTGCCAGCAGCCCGTGGGGGACAGCGGCCAACACCATATATTTT. Its translation: CASSPWGTAANTIYF.

The chain links TRBV30 to TRBJ1-5; 7 bases line up with TRBD1. The length of the CDR3 is 16 residues. The J segment lost 3 bases and the V segment lost 3 bases, leaving 11 bases of the junction unmatched. Germline V lookup: CDR1 GTSNPN, CDR2 SVGIG (reference sequence). In nucleotides, the CDR3 is TGTGCCTGGAGGCCGACAGGGCAGGGGCACAATCAGCCCCAGCATTTT. It codes for CAWRPTGQGHNQPQHF.

The chain uses TRBV2 and TRBJ1-2; D uncertain. CDR1 SNHLY and CDR2 FYNNEI come from the germline V gene. The CDR3 contains 17 residues. V shed 3 bases and J shed 7 bases, with 24 bases lying between them. The CDR3 loop reads CASSDDPGGLRTSGYTF. The CDR3 DNA sequence: TGTGCCAGCAGTGACGACCCCGGAGGACTTAGGACGTCTGGCTACACCTTC.

This clone was found a few times. This sequence joins TRBV7-6 and TRBJ1-5, with TRBD1 identical over 10 bases. V was pared by 5 bases and J by 2 bases, with 12 bases of the junction left unmatched. In germline, CDR1 is SGHVS, CDR2 FNYEAQ. This CDR3 spans 18 amino acids. The CDR3 loop reads CASSPKGGQGRRNQPQHF. CDR3 nucleotide sequence: TGTGCCAGCAGCCCAAAGGGGGGACAGGGGAGGCGCAATCAGCCCCAGCATTTT.

The chain carries TRBV6-1 and TRBJ2-7, with D possibly being TRBD2 (6 bases). CDR1 and CDR2 (germline): MNHNS, SASEGT. V lost 6 bases to trimming and J lost 4 bases, with 10 bases between them. The CDR3 spans 12 residues. The DNA of the CDR3 is TGTGCCAGCAGGGAGGGGAAATACGAGCAGTACTTC. This gives the protein CASREGKYEQYF.

V is TRBV6-1 and J is TRBJ2-7; TRBD1 agrees at 7 bases. Germline lookup yields CDR1 MNHNS and CDR2 SASEGT. This CDR3 contains 12 residues. V dropped 5 bases and J dropped 8; count of bases not matched to a gene: 6. CDR3 loop: CASSLAGGKQYF. The DNA for the CDR3 is TGTGCCAGCAGTTTAGCAGGGGGAAAGCAGTACTTC.

The chain is built from TRBV6-5 and TRBJ1-1; D ambiguous. The length of the CDR3 is 13 residues. Trimming removed 0 bases from V and 3 bases from J, with 5 bases in between. Germline loops: CDR1 MNHEY, CDR2 SVGAGI. The CDR3 region is CASSYSGYTEAFF. CDR3 in DNA: TGTGCCAGCAGTTACTCCGGTTACACTGAAGCTTTCTTT.

The rearrangement uses TRBV10-2 and TRBJ2-3; D is ambiguous. Germline V gives CDR1 WSHSY, CDR2 SAAADI. The V end lost 4 bases, the J end lost 1 base, and 6 bases lay between the germline ends. The CDR3 runs 13 residues. CDR3 DNA: TGCGCCAGCAGTGTGACTGGCACAGATACGCAGTATTTT. Its protein product is CASSVTGTDTQYF.

The chain links TRBV19 to TRBJ1-5; no clear D. Between the trimmed V and J ends, which lost 6 bases and 0 bases, there was a span of 9 bases. CDR1 is LNHDA, CDR2 SQIVND, per germline (reference sequence). The CDR3 contains 14 residues. The CDR3 here is CASSYGISNQPQHF. CDR3 coding DNA: TGTGCCAGTAGCTACGGGATTAGCAATCAGCCCCAGCATTTT.

This clone has a single count. CDR3 sequence: CASSLGQLSTYSNQPQHF. The CDR3 nucleotides are TGTGCCAGCAGCTTAGGACAGCTGTCCACCTATAGCAATCAGCCCCAGCATTTT. V gene TRBV7-8 combines with J gene TRBJ1-5; D may be TRBD1 (5 bases). The germline V gene encodes CDR1 SGHVS and CDR2 FQNEAQ. V dropped 1 base and J dropped 0 bases, with 16 bases sitting between them. The CDR3 spans 18 residues.

The V and J genes are TRBV15 and TRBJ2-2, with TRBD1 as a possible D gene (6 bases). The CDR3 sequence is 16 residues long. Looked up from germline, CDR1 is LNHNV and CDR2 is YYDKDF (reference sequence). Deletions cut 1 base from V and 6 bases from J, with 15 bases between. The CDR3 DNA is TGTGCCACCAGCAGAGGTCTTACAGGGACCGCCGGGGAGCTGTTTTTT. It translates to CATSRGLTGTAGELFF.